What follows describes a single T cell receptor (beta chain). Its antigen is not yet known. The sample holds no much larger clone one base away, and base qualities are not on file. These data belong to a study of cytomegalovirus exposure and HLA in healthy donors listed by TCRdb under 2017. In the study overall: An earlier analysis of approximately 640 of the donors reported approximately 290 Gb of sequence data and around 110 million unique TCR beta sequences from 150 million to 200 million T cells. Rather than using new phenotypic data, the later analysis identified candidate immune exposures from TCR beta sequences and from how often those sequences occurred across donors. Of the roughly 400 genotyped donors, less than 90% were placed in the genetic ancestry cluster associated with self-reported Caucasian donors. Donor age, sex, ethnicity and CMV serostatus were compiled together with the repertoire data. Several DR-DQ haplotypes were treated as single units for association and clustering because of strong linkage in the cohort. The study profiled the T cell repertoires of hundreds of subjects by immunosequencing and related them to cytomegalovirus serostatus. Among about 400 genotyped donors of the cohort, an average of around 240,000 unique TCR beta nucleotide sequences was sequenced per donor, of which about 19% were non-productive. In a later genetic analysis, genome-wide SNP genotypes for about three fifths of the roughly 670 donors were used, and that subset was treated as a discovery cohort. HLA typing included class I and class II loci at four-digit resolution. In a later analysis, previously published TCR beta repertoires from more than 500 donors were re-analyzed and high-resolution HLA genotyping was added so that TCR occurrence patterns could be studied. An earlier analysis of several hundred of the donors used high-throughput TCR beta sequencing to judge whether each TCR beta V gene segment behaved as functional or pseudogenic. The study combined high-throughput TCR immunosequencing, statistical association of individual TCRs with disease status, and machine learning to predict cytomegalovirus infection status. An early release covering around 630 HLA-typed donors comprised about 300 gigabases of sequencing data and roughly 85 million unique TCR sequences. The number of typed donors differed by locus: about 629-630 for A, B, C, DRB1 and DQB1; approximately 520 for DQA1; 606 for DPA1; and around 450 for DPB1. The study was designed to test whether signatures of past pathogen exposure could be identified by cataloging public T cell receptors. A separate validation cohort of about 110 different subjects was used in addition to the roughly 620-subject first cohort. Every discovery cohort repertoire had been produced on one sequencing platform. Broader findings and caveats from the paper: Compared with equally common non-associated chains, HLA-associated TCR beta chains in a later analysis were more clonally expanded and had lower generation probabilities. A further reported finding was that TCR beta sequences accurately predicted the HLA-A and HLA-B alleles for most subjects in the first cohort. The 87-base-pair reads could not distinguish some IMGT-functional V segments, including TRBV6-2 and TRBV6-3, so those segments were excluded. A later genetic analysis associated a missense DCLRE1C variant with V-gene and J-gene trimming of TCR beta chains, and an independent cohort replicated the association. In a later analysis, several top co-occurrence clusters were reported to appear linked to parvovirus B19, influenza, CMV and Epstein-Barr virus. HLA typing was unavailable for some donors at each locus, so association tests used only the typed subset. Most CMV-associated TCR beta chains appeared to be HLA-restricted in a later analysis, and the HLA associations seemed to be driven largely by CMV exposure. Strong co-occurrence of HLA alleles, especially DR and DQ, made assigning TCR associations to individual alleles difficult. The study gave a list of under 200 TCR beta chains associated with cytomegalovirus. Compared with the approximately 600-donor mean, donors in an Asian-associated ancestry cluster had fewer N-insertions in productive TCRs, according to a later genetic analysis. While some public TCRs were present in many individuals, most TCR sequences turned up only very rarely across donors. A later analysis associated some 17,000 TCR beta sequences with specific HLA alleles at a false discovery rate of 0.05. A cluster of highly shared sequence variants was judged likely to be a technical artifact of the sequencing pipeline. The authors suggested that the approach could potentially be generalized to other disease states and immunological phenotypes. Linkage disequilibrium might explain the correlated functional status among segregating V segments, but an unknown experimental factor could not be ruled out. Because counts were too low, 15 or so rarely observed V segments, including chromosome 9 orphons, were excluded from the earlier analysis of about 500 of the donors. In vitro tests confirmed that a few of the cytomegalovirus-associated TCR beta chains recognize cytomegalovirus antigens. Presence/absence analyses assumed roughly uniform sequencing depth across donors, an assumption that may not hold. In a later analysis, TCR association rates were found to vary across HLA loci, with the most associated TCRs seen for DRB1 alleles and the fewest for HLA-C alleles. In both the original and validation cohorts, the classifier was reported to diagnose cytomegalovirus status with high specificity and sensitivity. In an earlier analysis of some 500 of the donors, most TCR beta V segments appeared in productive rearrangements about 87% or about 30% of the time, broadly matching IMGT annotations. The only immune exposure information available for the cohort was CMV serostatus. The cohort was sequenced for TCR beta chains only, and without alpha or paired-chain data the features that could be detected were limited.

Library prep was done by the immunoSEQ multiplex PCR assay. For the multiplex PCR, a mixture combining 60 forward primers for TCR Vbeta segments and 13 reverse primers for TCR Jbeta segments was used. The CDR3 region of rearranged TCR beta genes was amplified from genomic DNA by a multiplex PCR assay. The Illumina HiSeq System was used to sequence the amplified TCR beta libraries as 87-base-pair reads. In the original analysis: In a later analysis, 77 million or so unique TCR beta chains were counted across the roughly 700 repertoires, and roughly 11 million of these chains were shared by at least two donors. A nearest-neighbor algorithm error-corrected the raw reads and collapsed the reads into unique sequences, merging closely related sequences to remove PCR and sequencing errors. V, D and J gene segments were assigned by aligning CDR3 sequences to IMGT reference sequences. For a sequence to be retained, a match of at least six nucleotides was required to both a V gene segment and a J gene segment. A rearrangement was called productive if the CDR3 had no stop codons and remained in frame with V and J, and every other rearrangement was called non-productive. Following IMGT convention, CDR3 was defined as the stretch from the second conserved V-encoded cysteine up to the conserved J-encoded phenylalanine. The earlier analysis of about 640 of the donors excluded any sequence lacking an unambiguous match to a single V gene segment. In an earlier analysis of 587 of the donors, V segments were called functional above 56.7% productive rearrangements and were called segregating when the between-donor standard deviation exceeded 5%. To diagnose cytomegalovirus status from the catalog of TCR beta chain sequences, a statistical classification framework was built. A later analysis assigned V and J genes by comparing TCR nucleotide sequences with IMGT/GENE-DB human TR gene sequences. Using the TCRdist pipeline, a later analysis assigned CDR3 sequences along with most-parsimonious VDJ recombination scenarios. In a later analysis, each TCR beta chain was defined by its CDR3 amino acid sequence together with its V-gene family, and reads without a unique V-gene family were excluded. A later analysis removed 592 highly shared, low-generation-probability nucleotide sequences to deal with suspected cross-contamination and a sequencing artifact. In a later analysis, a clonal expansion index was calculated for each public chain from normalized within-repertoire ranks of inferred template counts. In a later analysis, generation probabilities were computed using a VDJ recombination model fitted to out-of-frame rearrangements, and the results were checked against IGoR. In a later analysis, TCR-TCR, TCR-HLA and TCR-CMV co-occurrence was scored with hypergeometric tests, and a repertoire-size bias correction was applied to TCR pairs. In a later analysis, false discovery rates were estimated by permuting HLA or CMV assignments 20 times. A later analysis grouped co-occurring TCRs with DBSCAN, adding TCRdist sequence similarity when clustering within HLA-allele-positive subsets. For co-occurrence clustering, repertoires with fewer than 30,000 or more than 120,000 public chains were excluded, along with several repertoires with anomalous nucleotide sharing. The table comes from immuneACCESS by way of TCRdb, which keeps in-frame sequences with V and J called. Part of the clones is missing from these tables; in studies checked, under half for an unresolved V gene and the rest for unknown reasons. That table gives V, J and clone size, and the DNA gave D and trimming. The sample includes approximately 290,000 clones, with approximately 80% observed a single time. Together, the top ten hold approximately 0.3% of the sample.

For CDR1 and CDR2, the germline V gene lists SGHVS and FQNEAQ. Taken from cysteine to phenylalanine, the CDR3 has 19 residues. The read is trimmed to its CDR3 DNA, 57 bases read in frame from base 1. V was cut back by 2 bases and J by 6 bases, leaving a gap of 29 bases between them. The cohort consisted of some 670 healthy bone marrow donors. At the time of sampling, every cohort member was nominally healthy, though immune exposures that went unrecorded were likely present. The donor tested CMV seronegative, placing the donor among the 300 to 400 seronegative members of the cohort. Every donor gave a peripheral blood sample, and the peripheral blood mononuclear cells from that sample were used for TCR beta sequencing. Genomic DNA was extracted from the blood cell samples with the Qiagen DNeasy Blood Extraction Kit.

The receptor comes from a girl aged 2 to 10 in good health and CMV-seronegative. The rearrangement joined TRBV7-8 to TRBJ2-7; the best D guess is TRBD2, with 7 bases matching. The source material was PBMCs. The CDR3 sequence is CASSLMGPGRRGGATEQYF. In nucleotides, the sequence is TGTGCCAGCAGCTTAATGGGTCCGGGACGACGAGGGGGGGCAACCGAGCAGTACTTC. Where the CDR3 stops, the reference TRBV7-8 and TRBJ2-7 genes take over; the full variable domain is GAGVSQSPRYKVAKRGQDVALRCDPISGHVSLFWYQQALGQGPEFLTYFQNEAQLDKSGLPSDRFFAERPEGSVSTLKIQRTQQEDSAVYLCASSLMGPGRRGGATEQYFGPGTRLTVT.